The 32 T cell receptor beta chains below come from one sample, sequenced in a study of T-cell reconstitution after alpha-beta-depleted transplantation in children. TCRbeta library construction was performed incorporating unique molecular identifiers. TCRdb ran MiXCR on the PCR reads and lists one entry per CDR3 protein. Of 700,000 to 950,000 distinct CDR3 sequences listed, under 20% are singletons. The sequencing here drew on PBMCs, mostly from graft donor cells, taken 360 days after TCRalphabeta/CD19-depleted stem cell transplant. The receptor set was obtained from a male patient between 5 and 17 years old who had a stem cell transplant for acute lymphoblastic leukemia, so the T cells may come from the graft donor.

J is TRBJ2-7 and V is TRBV4-1; D remains ambiguous. V gave up 0 bases and J gave up 2 bases, with 8 bases separating them. Germline CDR1 reads MGHRA; CDR2 reads YSYEKL. The CDR3 has 14 residues. CDR3 in DNA: TGCGCCAGCAGCCAAGATAGGGATCCCTACGAGCAGTACTTC. This gives the protein CASSQDRDPYEQYF.

This clonotype has more than one count but fewer than ten. The V and J genes are TRBV10-3 and TRBJ2-3, with a tentative D call TRBD1 (5 bases). CDR1 ENHRY and CDR2 SYGVKD come from the germline V gene. Trimming removed 2 bases at V and 0 bases at J, with 6 bases between. This CDR3 has 14 residues. The CDR3 DNA is TGTGCCATCAGTGAGCAGGGAAGCACAGATACGCAGTATTTT. Translated: CAISEQGSTDTQYF.

This clonotype was observed a few times. This sequence joins TRBV5-1 and TRBJ2-1; D possibly corresponds to TRBD2 (7 bases). Germline V lookup: CDR1 SGHRS, CDR2 YFSETQ. V was trimmed by 5 bases and J by 9 bases, leaving 21 bases between them. The CDR3 sequence is 15 residues long. The CDR3 reads CASRGGERPVSEQFF. CDR3 coding DNA: TGCGCCAGCAGAGGGGGGGAAAGACCAGTGAGTGAGCAGTTCTTC. Complete variable domain (other parts from reference TRBV5-1 and TRBJ2-1): KAGVTQTPRYLIKTRGQQVTLSCSPISGHRSVSWYQQTPGQGLQFLFEYFSETQRNKGNFPGRFSGRQFSNSRSEMNVSTLELGDSALYLCASRGGERPVSEQFFGPGTRLTVL.

The table lists this clonotype with a count of one. V and J are TRBV5-1 and TRBJ2-1, with 9 bases lining up with TRBD2. The CDR3 runs to 17 residues. V trimming: 4 bases; J trimming: 4 bases; junction bases outside the gene matches: 12. Germline V CDR1 and CDR2: SGHRS, YFSETQ. The CDR3: CASSAVPGLATYNEQFF. CDR3 nucleotide sequence: TGCGCCAGCAGCGCTGTCCCGGGACTAGCCACTTACAATGAGCAGTTCTTC.

This clonotype was picked up a small number of times. The chain has TRBV5-1 and TRBJ2-2, with D unresolved. This CDR3 spans 14 amino acids. Per the germline V gene, CDR1 is SGHRS and CDR2 is YFSETQ. Between the trimmed V and J ends, which lost 2 bases and 4 bases, there was a span of 9 bases. The CDR3 is CASSFGPGTGELFF. CDR3 nucleotide sequence: TGCGCCAGCAGCTTCGGCCCGGGCACCGGGGAGCTGTTTTTT.

The chain couples TRBV7-2 to TRBJ2-1; tentatively, D is TRBD2 (6 bases). V shed 0 bases and J shed 3 bases, with 12 bases lying between them. CDR3 length: 16 residues. Per germline, CDR1 SGHTA and CDR2 FQGNSA. The CDR3 spells CASSLARGIYYNEQFF. In DNA form, the CDR3 reads TGTGCCAGCAGCTTAGCTCGCGGGATATACTACAATGAGCAGTTCTTC.

Ten or more counts support this clonotype. This rearrangement joins TRBV29-1 to TRBJ2-2; D unresolved. Germline V gene sequence: CDR1 SQVTM, CDR2 ANQGSEA. The ends were cut back, 4 bases at V and 3 bases at J, with 9 bases in the middle. The CDR3 runs to 13 residues. For the CDR3, the DNA is TGCAGCGTTGTGTGGCTAGACACCGGGGAGCTGTTTTTT. Amino acids: CSVVWLDTGELFF.

The sample holds many counts of this clonotype. The V gene is TRBV11-3, the J gene TRBJ2-3, with 8 bases fitting TRBD2. Germline CDR1 SGHNT, CDR2 YENEEA. Losses at the gene ends were 5 bases for V and 0 bases for J; bases not matched to a gene: 10. This CDR3 is 17 amino acids long. Here the CDR3 reads CASSHPRREGSTDTQYF. CDR3 nucleotides: TGTGCCAGCAGCCACCCCCGACGGGAGGGAAGCACAGATACGCAGTATTTT.

The rearrangement links TRBV27 to TRBJ2-6; 10 nucleotides align to TRBD1. This CDR3 region has 17 residues. CDR1 is MNHEY and CDR2 is SMNVEV in the germline V gene (reference sequence). V lost 5 bases to trimming and J lost 3 bases; unmatched junction nucleotides: 7. The CDR3 DNA follows: TGTGCCAGCAGTCTCGGGACAGGGGTATTTGGGGCCAACGTCCTGACTTTC. Residues: CASSLGTGVFGANVLTF.

This clonotype was recorded a few times. V gene TRBV4-1 combines with J gene TRBJ2-7; D remains ambiguous. Trimming took 1 base from V and 5 from J, leaving 15 bases between them. Germline V lookup: CDR1 MGHRA, CDR2 YSYEKL. This CDR3 is built from 15 residues. The CDR3 bases are TGCGCCAGCAGCCAAGCTGGGTTACTTTTCGACGAGCAGTACTTC. It translates to CASSQAGLLFDEQYF.

V usage is TRBV12-3 or TRBV12-4 and J usage is TRBJ2-6; 10 bases map to TRBD1. Germline trimming cut 5 bases from V and 0 bases from J; bases unmatched to any gene: 4. The length of the CDR3 is 17 residues. In DNA form, the CDR3 reads TGTGCCAGCAGTCCGGGACAGGGGAACTCTGGGGCCAACGTCCTGACTTTC. Protein sequence: CASSPGQGNSGANVLTF.

The CDR3, as DNA: TGTGCCAGTAGTCCGATGGTGGGTAGCGGGAATGAGCAGTTCTTC. It yields the protein CASSPMVGSGNEQFF. The chain joins TRBV19 to TRBJ2-1; TRBD2 matches 7 bases. The V gene's germline CDR1 is LNHDA and CDR2 SQIVND (reference sequence). The length of the CDR3 is 15 residues. The junction had 11 bases not matched to a gene; V was cut back by 5 bases and J by 7 bases.

The chain is built from TRBV18 and TRBJ1-2, with D uncertain. Trimming left V 0 bases short and J 6 bases short, with 17 bases between. This CDR3 has 16 residues. Germline values: CDR1 KGHSH, CDR2 LQKENI. CDR3 residues: CASSPPVVLLPNGYTF. The CDR3 DNA is TGTGCCAGCTCACCACCGGTGGTTTTACTACCCAATGGCTACACCTTC. Full variable domain (rest looked up from reference TRBV18 and TRBJ1-2): NAGVMQNPRHLVRRRGQEARLRCSPMKGHSHVYWYRQLPEEGLKFMVYLQKENIIDESGMPKERFSAEFPKEGPSILRIQQVVRGDSAAYFCASSPPVVLLPNGYTFGSGTRLTVV.

This chain joins TRBV6-5 and TRBJ1-5, with 7 bases aligning to TRBD1. The CDR3 is 17 amino acids. Germline trimming cut 4 bases from V and 5 bases from J; bases unmatched to any gene: 14. Germline V gene data show CDR1 as MNHEY and CDR2 as SVGAGI. The CDR3 DNA sequence: TGTGCCAGCAGTTCCACGATCCAACAGGGGCGGGATCAGCCCCAGCATTTT. Residues: CASSSTIQQGRDQPQHF.

This clonotype turned up a few times. The chain's CDR3 is CAISRMGGNTIYF. As DNA, the CDR3 is TGTGCCATCAGTCGAATGGGAGGAAACACCATATATTTT. The chain joins TRBV10-3 to TRBJ1-3; the D is unclear. The CDR3 totals 13 residues. CDR1 is ENHRY and CDR2 is SYGVKD in the germline V gene. V lost 5 bases to trimming and J lost 4 bases, with 9 bases between them.

This chain joins TRBV4-1 and TRBJ1-5, with D unresolved. This CDR3 is built from 19 residues. Germline assignment: CDR1 MGHRA and CDR2 YSYEKL. Deletions cut 0 bases from V and 3 bases from J, with 21 bases between. The CDR3 loop reads CASSQDRFREYPLNQPQHF. In nucleotides, the CDR3 is TGCGCCAGCAGCCAAGATCGATTTCGGGAATACCCCCTCAATCAGCCCCAGCATTTT.

The V and J genes are TRBV5-1 and TRBJ1-3, with unresolved D. Per germline, CDR1 SGHRS and CDR2 YFSETQ. The V end was cut by 4 bases, the J end by 5 bases, with 19 bases between. This CDR3 contains 16 residues. CDR3 coding DNA: TGCGCCAGCAGCCCTAGGCCAAACCCAGGAAGAAACACCATATATTTT. Translating gives CASSPRPNPGRNTIYF.

This clonotype appeared a few times. The chain uses TRBV15 and TRBJ2-7; 7 bases align to TRBD1. The CDR3 runs 15 residues. From germline, CDR1 is LNHNV and CDR2 YYDKDF (reference sequence). V lost 2 bases, J lost 2 bases, and 6 bases stayed unmatched. CDR3 sequence: CATSRWTGFTYEQYF. The CDR3 coding sequence is TGTGCCACCAGCAGATGGACAGGCTTTACCTACGAGCAGTACTTC.

This sequence joins TRBV4-1 and TRBJ2-5, with a possible D match to TRBD1 (6 bases). The V gene lost 1 base and the J gene lost 5 bases, with 8 bases spanning the gap. The CDR3 runs 13 residues. The germline V gene encodes CDR1 MGHRA and CDR2 YSYEKL. In DNA, the CDR3 is TGCGCCAGCAGCCAAGTTCAGGGGGAGACCCAGTACTTC. The encoded protein is CASSQVQGETQYF.

DNA of the CDR3: TGTGCCAGCAGGGGACTAGCGGGTTATCCGGGAGATACGCAGTATTTT. Translation: CASRGLAGYPGDTQYF. V usage is TRBV27 and J usage is TRBJ2-3; 12 bases align to TRBD2. CDR3 size: 16 residues. V was clipped by 6 bases and J by 5 bases; unmatched bases: 9. The V gene's germline CDR1 is MNHEY and CDR2 SMNVEV (reference sequence).

The chain employs TRBV19 and TRBJ2-7; 7 nucleotides agree with TRBD1. This CDR3 comprises 14 residues. J lost 5 bases, V lost 3 bases, and 7 bases had no gene match. Looked up from germline, CDR1 is LNHDA and CDR2 is SQIVND (reference sequence). The CDR3 region has the DNA TGTGCCAGTAGTATCTCACTTAGGGGGCACGAGCAGTACTTC. This encodes CASSISLRGHEQYF. The variable domain in full, completed from reference TRBV19 and TRBJ2-7, reads DGGITQSPKYLFRKEGQNVTLSCEQNLNHDAMYWYRQDPGQGLRLIYYSQIVNDFQKGDIAEGYSVSREKKESFPLTVTSAQKNPTAFYLCASSISLRGHEQYFGPGTRLTVT.

In its sample, this clonotype was seen a few times. This chain joins TRBV14 and TRBJ2-1; D unclear. CDR1 SGHDN and CDR2 FVKESK come from the germline V gene. CDR3 length: 17 residues. Trimming removed 4 bases from V and 7 bases from J, with 23 bases in between. The chain's CDR3 is CASSLADRSWTPNEQFF. The DNA of the CDR3 is TGTGCCAGCAGCCTTGCAGACCGGAGCTGGACCCCTAATGAGCAGTTCTTC.

This clonotype was seen many times. The chain employs TRBV7-3 and TRBJ2-1, with TRBD2 matching 7 bases. V dropped 2 bases and J dropped 6; count of bases not matched to a gene: 13. The germline CDR1 and CDR2 sequences are SGHTA and FQGTGA. The CDR3 consists of 17 residues. The DNA of the CDR3 is TGTGCCAGCAGCTTATGGATGGGCGGGAGTGGGGGCAATGAGCAGTTCTTC. Encoded protein: CASSLWMGGSGGNEQFF.

The table lists this clonotype with many counts. The chain carries TRBV5-5 and TRBJ2-4; D call uncertain. Looked up from germline, CDR1 is SGHKS and CDR2 is YYEKEE (reference sequence). V was pared by 2 bases and J by 4 bases, with 7 bases between. This CDR3 comprises 13 residues. CDR3 bases: TGTGCCAGCAGCTTTGCCAGGAAAAACATTCAGTACTTC. Its translation: CASSFARKNIQYF.

This clonotype was counted many times. The genes are TRBV5-1 and TRBJ2-1, with 13 positions matching TRBD2. Germline values: CDR1 SGHRS, CDR2 YFSETQ. CDR3 length: 15 residues. V lost 2 bases, J lost 7 bases, and 3 bases stayed unmatched. The CDR3 sequence is CASSFGLAGVNEQFF. The DNA for the CDR3 is TGCGCCAGCAGCTTTGGACTAGCGGGAGTGAATGAGCAGTTCTTC.

This clonotype was observed a handful of times. The chain joins TRBV7-9 to TRBJ2-7; 7 bases fit TRBD2. Trimming took 1 base from V and 4 from J; bases not matched to a gene: 13. CDR1 and CDR2 (germline): SEHNR, FQNEAQ (reference sequence). The CDR3 runs to 17 residues. The CDR3 nucleotides read TGTGCCAGCAGCTTAGGGACTGGGACTACCACCCAATACGAGCAGTACTTC. Translating gives CASSLGTGTTTQYEQYF.

CDR3 sequence (DNA): TGCAGCCAAGGCCTAGCGGAATACAATGAGCAGTTCTTC. It is translated as CSQGLAEYNEQFF. The rearrangement links TRBV29-1 to TRBJ2-1, with 7 nucleotides matching TRBD2. The V gene end was trimmed by 8 bases and the J gene end by 4 bases; junction bases not matched to a gene: 8. CDR1 is SQVTM, CDR2 ANQGSEA, per germline. The CDR3 totals 13 residues.

This sequence joins TRBV2 and TRBJ2-5; weak D call: TRBD1 (5 bases). The CDR3 length is 14 residues. V shed 8 bases and J shed 2 bases, with 15 bases lying between them. From germline, CDR1 is SNHLY and CDR2 FYNNEI. Here the CDR3 reads CASGFSRAQETQYF. CDR3 nucleotides: TGTGCCAGCGGATTCTCCAGGGCACAAGAGACCCAGTACTTC.

The rearrangement links TRBV6-5 to TRBJ2-2; tentative D call: TRBD2 (7 bases). CDR3 length equals 19 residues. Per germline, CDR1 MNHEY and CDR2 SVGAGI. Trimming pared 0 bases from V and 0 bases from J, leaving 17 bases between. The CDR3 nucleotides are TGTGCCAGCAGTTACTCGGTTGTGAAAGGGGGGGCGAACACCGGGGAGCTGTTTTTT. Translated, it gives CASSYSVVKGGANTGELFF.

V gene TRBV6-5 combines with J gene TRBJ2-2; tentative D call: TRBD2 (6 bases). This CDR3 has 16 residues. The V gene's germline CDR1 is MNHEY and CDR2 SVGAGI. V gave up 2 bases and J gave up 6 bases, with 16 bases separating them. DNA of the CDR3: TGTGCCAGCAGTTACGACCGCTGGCGGGGCGCCGGGGAGCTGTTTTTT. It translates to CASSYDRWRGAGELFF.

Ten or more counts support this clonotype. The chain joins TRBV5-1 to TRBJ2-3; 8 nucleotides line up with TRBD2. This CDR3 spans 16 amino acids. Germline V gene data show CDR1 as SGHRS and CDR2 as YFSETQ. J was trimmed by 4 bases and V by 2 bases; bases with no gene match: 9. CDR3 bases: TGCGCCAGCAGCTTCTCTGGGAGCGGGAGTCCAGATACGCAGTATTTT. This translates into CASSFSGSGSPDTQYF. The full variable domain, rest sourced from reference TRBV5-1 and TRBJ2-3, is KAGVTQTPRYLIKTRGQQVTLSCSPISGHRSVSWYQQTPGQGLQFLFEYFSETQRNKGNFPGRFSGRQFSNSRSEMNVSTLELGDSALYLCASSFSGSGSPDTQYFGPGTRLTVL.

Only a few counts were recorded for this clonotype. J is TRBJ2-1 and V is TRBV29-1; 13 positions match TRBD2. The CDR3 covers 18 residues. Germline V gene lookup returns CDR1 SQVTM and CDR2 ANQGSEA. Trimming removed 7 bases from V and 0 bases from J; junction bases left unmatched: 12. The CDR3 spells CSARLAGGYYRSYNEQFF. The DNA of the CDR3 is TGCAGCGCCCGACTAGCGGGAGGCTACTACCGCTCCTACAATGAGCAGTTCTTC.